The 15 T cell receptor beta chains given below trace back to one sample, sequenced in a study of regulatory T cells in long-lasting Graves disease. Time point indicated: newly diagnosed GD, antithyroid drugs for less than 3 months. Scientists built the TCR library using RNA that was extracted from PBMCs. Sequencing libraries for TCR beta were prepared with iRepertoire HTBI primers and Arm-PCR of CDR3 regions. TCRdb processed the multiplex PCR reads anew with MiXCR; each CDR3 protein has one entry. The sample includes under 450,000 distinct CDR3 sequences, around 15% of them seen just once. The sample also formed part of further work on T cells in Graves' hyperthyroidism and ophthalmopathy.

Specimen: peripheral blood mononuclear cells (PBMCs), collected at new diagnosis, from a patient treated with antithyroid drugs. The receptors come from a woman younger than 30 with Graves disease.

This clonotype has a handful of counts. This may stem from a read error, because a much larger clone lies one nucleotide away. The V and J genes are TRBV6-2 or TRBV6-3 and TRBJ2-5; possibly TRBD1 or TRBD2 for D (5 bases each). The germline CDR1 and CDR2 sequences are MNHEY and SVGEGT. The CDR3 sequence is 12 residues long. The ends were cut back, 4 bases at V and 5 bases at J, with 8 bases in the middle. CDR3 in amino acids: CASSWGSETQYF. The CDR3 nucleotides are TGTGCCAGCAGTTGGGGGTCGGAGACCCAGTACTTC.

The CDR3 nucleotides are TGCGCCAGCAGCGCAATATCCGGGACAGGGTCTCTAGGCGGCAATCAGCCCCAGCATTTT. Protein product: CASSAISGTGSLGGNQPQHF. The chain has TRBV5-1 and TRBJ1-5; 9 bases align to TRBD1. The CDR3 is 20 amino acids. Trimming at V came to 4 bases and at J to 2 bases, leaving 19 bases not matched to a gene. CDR1 is SGHRS, CDR2 YFSETQ, per germline.

This clonotype was seen repeatedly, ten times or more. The V and J genes are TRBV2 and TRBJ2-1; tentative D call: TRBD2 (6 bases). Germline CDR1 SNHLY, CDR2 FYNNEI. There are 11 residues in the CDR3. V shed 6 bases and J shed 6 bases, with 6 bases lying between them. The CDR3: CASSGGNEQFF. For the CDR3, the DNA is TGTGCCAGCAGCGGGGGCAATGAGCAGTTCTTC.

This clonotype has ten or more counts. The chain joins TRBV6-1 to TRBJ2-4; TRBD1 is a possible D gene (7 bases). The V end was cut by 4 bases, the J end by 2 bases, with 15 bases between. Germline V gene lookup returns CDR1 MNHNS and CDR2 SASEGT. The CDR3 has 16 amino acids. This CDR3 reads CASSVASGGSKNIQYF. CDR3 nucleotide sequence: TGTGCCAGCAGTGTCGCATCAGGGGGGTCCAAAAACATTCAGTACTTC.

This clonotype was recorded a few times. The gene calls are TRBV19 and TRBJ2-7; TRBD2 matches at 9 bases. The CDR3 length is 16 residues. Germline V gives CDR1 LNHDA, CDR2 SQIVND (reference sequence). The V segment lost 2 bases and the J segment 4 bases; nucleotides outside the gene matches: 9. For the CDR3, the DNA is TGTGCCAGTAGTATAAGTGGTAGCGGGAGTAGTTACGAGCAGTACTTC. Translation: CASSISGSGSSYEQYF.

This clonotype was seen only a few times. This rearrangement joins TRBV12-3 or TRBV12-4 to TRBJ2-2, with D uncertain. The CDR3 totals 12 residues. The germline V and J ends were trimmed by 7 bases and 5 bases, with 8 bases remaining between them. The CDR3, as DNA: TGTGCCAGCACCGTTGGTACCGGGGAGCTGTTTTTT. Its translation is CASTVGTGELFF.

Many counts were recorded for this clonotype. The chain has TRBV7-8 and TRBJ2-5; a possible D gene is TRBD1 (6 bases). CDR1 is SGHVS, CDR2 FQNEAQ, per germline. Deletions cut 5 bases from V and 2 bases from J, with 9 bases between. CDR3 length: 13 residues. The CDR3 reads CASSPDRQETQYF. CDR3 sequence (DNA): TGTGCCAGCAGCCCGGACAGACAAGAGACCCAGTACTTC.

Note on this clonotype: A much larger clone sits a single nucleotide away, making a read error possible. The chain couples TRBV28 to TRBJ2-1, with D perhaps TRBD1 or TRBD2 (5 bases each). Per the germline V gene, CDR1 is MDHEN and CDR2 is SYDVKM. This CDR3 region has 14 residues. In DNA form, the CDR3 reads TGTGTCAGCGCCGCCTCCGGGGCCCGCGGTGAGCAGTTCTTC. It translates to CVSAASGARGEQFF.

This clonotype was recorded many times. The chain is built from TRBV6-4 and TRBJ1-1; D gene uncertain. V was trimmed by 6 bases and J by 2 bases, leaving 10 bases between them. Germline values: CDR1 MRHNA, CDR2 SNTAGT. The CDR3 has 13 residues. CDR3 sequence (DNA): TGTGCCAGCAGCACCGATGAAAACACTGAAGCTTTCTTT. Protein product: CASSTDENTEAFF.

As to this clonotype: A read error may explain this, as a much larger clone is one base away. The rearrangement joins TRBV28 to TRBJ1-1; TRBD1 might be the D (6 bases). CDR3 length: 15 amino acids. Per germline, CDR1 MDHEN and CDR2 SYDVKM. The V gene lost 8 bases and the J gene lost 1 base, with 17 bases spanning the gap. The DNA for the CDR3 is TGTGCCAGCGCGTCTAAAACAGGGAGGAACACTGAAGCTTTCTTT. The encoded protein is CASASKTGRNTEAFF.

This clonotype turned up a few times. The chain uses TRBV9 and TRBJ2-2; possibly TRBD1 for D (5 bases). Looked up from germline, CDR1 is SGDLS and CDR2 is YYNGEE. The CDR3 loop spans 16 amino acids. The V gene lost 0 bases and the J gene lost 4 bases, with 13 bases spanning the gap. DNA of the CDR3: TGTGCCAGCAGCGTAGGGCAGGGTTCGACCACCGGGGAGCTGTTTTTT. Translation gives CASSVGQGSTTGELFF.

A few counts support this clonotype. The rearrangement uses TRBV20-1 and TRBJ2-5; perhaps D is TRBD1 or TRBD2 (5 bases each). The V gene lost 3 bases and the J gene lost 2 bases, with 16 bases spanning the gap. CDR3 length: 15 amino acids. The germline V gene has CDR1 DFQATT and CDR2 SNEGSKA (reference sequence). CDR3 residues: CSARAPEGLQETQYF. DNA of the CDR3: TGCAGTGCTAGGGCACCCGAGGGGCTACAAGAGACCCAGTACTTC.

The J gene is TRBJ2-7, the V gene TRBV20-1, with D hard to call. Germline CDR1 reads DFQATT; CDR2 reads SNEGSKA (reference sequence). Trimming pared 3 bases from V and 6 bases from J, leaving 12 bases between. The CDR3 is 12 amino acids. The CDR3 DNA follows: TGCAGTGCTAGCGGCCACCTTGGCGAGCAGTACTTC. It codes for CSASGHLGEQYF.

The chain is built from TRBV6-2 or TRBV6-3 and TRBJ2-5, with D tentatively TRBD1 (5 bases). The CDR3 sequence is 14 residues long. With 6 bases removed from V and 2 bases from J, the gap between germline ends came to 13 bases. The V gene's germline CDR1 is MNHEY and CDR2 SVGEGT. The CDR3 sequence: CASRPPGIQETQYF. The CDR3, as DNA: TGTGCCAGCAGGCCACCAGGGATTCAAGAGACCCAGTACTTC.

This clonotype has at least ten counts. This rearrangement joins TRBV28 to TRBJ2-7; 7 bases map to TRBD1. Germline V gene sequence: CDR1 MDHEN, CDR2 SYDVKM. The length of the CDR3 is 15 residues. Losses at the gene ends were 3 bases for V and 2 bases for J; bases not matched to a gene: 7. CDR3 in DNA: TGTGCCAGCAGTTTTGCCGCCCAGGGGGCCTACGAGCAGTACTTC. Protein product: CASSFAAQGAYEQYF.